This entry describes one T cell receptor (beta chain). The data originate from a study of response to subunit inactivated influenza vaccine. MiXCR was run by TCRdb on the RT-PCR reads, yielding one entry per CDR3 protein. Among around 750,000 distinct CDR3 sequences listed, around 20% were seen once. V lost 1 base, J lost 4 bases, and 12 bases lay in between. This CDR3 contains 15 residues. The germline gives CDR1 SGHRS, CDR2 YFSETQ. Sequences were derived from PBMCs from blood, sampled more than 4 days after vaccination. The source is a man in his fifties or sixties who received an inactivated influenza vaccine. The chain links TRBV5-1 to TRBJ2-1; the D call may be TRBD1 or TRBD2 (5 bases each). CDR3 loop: CASSLRDATYNEQFF. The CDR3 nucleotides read TGCGCCAGCAGCTTGAGGGACGCCACGTACAATGAGCAGTTCTTC.